A single sample is the source of the 13 T cell receptor beta chains below, sequenced in a study of T cells in Graves' hyperthyroidism and ophthalmopathy (dated by TCRdb to the late 2010s). The receptor library was made with multiplex PCR. The sequencer was an Illumina HiSeq 2000. The TCR beta CDR3 regions were amplified from RNA transcripts. For the first round of RT-PCR on the TCR CDR3, the HTBI primer set was used together with the Qiagen OneStep RT-PCR kit. TCRdb took the public reads, trimmed them with fastp at Q25, ran MiXCR for clone calling and kept in-frame beta chains. When rows share a CDR3 protein, they turn into one entry using the most common DNA and genes. This sample lists more than 300,000 distinct CDR3 sequences; about 12% were detected once. The ten largest clones add up to 9.2% of the sample. The sequenced sample consisted of blood. These receptor sequences come from a woman aged 18 to 35 with Graves' hyperthyroidism.

This clonotype was counted only a few times. With a much larger clone just one base away, this may be a read error. V is TRBV6-1 and J is TRBJ2-1; D may be TRBD1 (6 bases). The DNA matches TRBJ2-7 better at its end, which makes the J call doubtful. Germline CDR1 is MNHNS and CDR2 is SASEGT. This CDR3 is built from 14 residues. CDR3 nucleotides: TGTGCCAGCAGACAGGGCATCGCATACAATGAGCAGTACTTC. Encoded protein: CASRQGIAYNEQYF.

This clonotype was seen ten or more times. CDR3 nucleotide sequence: TGCAGCGTTGGGACTAGCGGGTTCACCTACAATGAGCAGTTCTTC. As protein: CSVGTSGFTYNEQFF. The chain has TRBV29-1 and TRBJ2-1, with 11 positions matching TRBD2. The CDR3 covers 15 residues. Germline CDR1 reads SQVTM; CDR2 reads ANQGSEA. The V gene end was trimmed by 4 bases and the J gene end by 2 bases; junction bases not matched to a gene: 4.

This clonotype was found a few times. The chain joins TRBV20-1 to TRBJ1-2, with TRBD1 as a possible D gene (5 bases). The germline gives CDR1 DFQATT, CDR2 SNEGSKA (reference sequence). V lost 4 bases to trimming and J lost 6 bases, with 9 bases between them. The CDR3 covers 11 residues. DNA of the CDR3: TGCAGTGCTACCAGGGTTGATGGCTACACCTTC. It translates to CSATRVDGYTF.

This clonotype was recorded many times. The CDR3 bases are TGTGCCAGCACCCCTTCAGGGGGATATAGTCAGCCCCAGCATTTT. It encodes CASTPSGGYSQPQHF. The chain employs TRBV28 and TRBJ1-5; TRBD1 aligns across 7 bases. The V and J ends lost 7 bases and 6 bases, in that order; junction bases with no gene match: 12. From germline, CDR1 is MDHEN and CDR2 SYDVKM. The CDR3 consists of 15 residues.

This clonotype has a count of ten or more. The V gene is TRBV12-3 or TRBV12-4, the J gene TRBJ1-1, with no clear D. The V end lost 2 bases, the J end lost 7 bases, and 5 bases lay between the germline ends. The CDR3 totals 11 residues. DNA of the CDR3: TGTGCCAGCAGTTTAATGGATGAAGCTTTCTTT. Its translation: CASSLMDEAFF.

This clonotype has just a few counts. The chain recombines TRBV5-6 with TRBJ2-3; 11 bases align to TRBD1. The germline CDR1 and CDR2 sequences are SGHDT and YYEEEE. Trimming removed 2 bases from V and 5 bases from J; junction bases left unmatched: 4. This CDR3 is 15 amino acids long. CDR3: CASSFGQGAGDTQYF. The CDR3 nucleotides are TGTGCCAGCAGCTTCGGACAGGGGGCGGGAGATACGCAGTATTTT.

This clonotype was counted ten times or more. The chain is built from TRBV28 and TRBJ2-3, with 11 bases lining up with TRBD2. J lost 3 bases, V lost 11 bases, and 4 bases had no gene match. Germline CDR1 is MDHEN and CDR2 is SYDVKM. The CDR3 has 13 amino acids. The CDR3 protein is CALSGGATDTQYF. In DNA form, the CDR3 reads TGTGCCCTTAGCGGGGGGGCGACAGATACGCAGTATTTT.

The table lists this clonotype with many counts. This chain uses TRBV20-1 with TRBJ2-3; D is unclear. The ends were cut back, 1 base at V and 2 bases at J, with 13 bases in the middle. Per germline, CDR1 DFQATT and CDR2 SNEGSKA (reference sequence). The CDR3 totals 15 residues. CDR3 sequence (DNA): TGCAGTGCTAGAGGTCGACACCAGTACACAGATACGCAGTATTTT. Its protein is CSARGRHQYTDTQYF.

This clonotype was counted many times. The chain uses TRBV28 and TRBJ2-1; D is unclear. The V gene's germline CDR1 is MDHEN and CDR2 SYDVKM. The CDR3 runs 11 residues. The V gene lost 5 bases and the J gene lost 10 bases, with 9 bases spanning the gap. The CDR3 DNA reads as TGTGCCAGCAGTCGTTCTCTCGAGCAGTTCTTC. Translated, it gives CASSRSLEQFF.

This clonotype has at least ten counts. The chain's CDR3 is CASSQVYKGTEAFF. The CDR3 coding sequence is TGTGCCAGCAGCCAAGTATATAAAGGGACTGAAGCTTTCTTT. The chain combines TRBV3-1 with TRBJ1-1; D is undetermined. V dropped 1 base and J dropped 5 bases, with 11 bases sitting between them. CDR1 LGHDT and CDR2 YNNKEL come from the germline V gene (reference sequence). The CDR3 is 14 residues long.

This clonotype was detected ten times or more. J is TRBJ1-1 and V is TRBV3-1; tentatively, D is TRBD1 (6 bases). The V gene's germline CDR1 is LGHDT and CDR2 YNNKEL (reference sequence). The CDR3 runs to 16 residues. Trimming took off 4 bases at V and 1 base at J, with 16 bases between the two ends. CDR3 in amino acids: CASSLQGTRRNTEAFF. CDR3 in DNA: TGTGCCAGCAGCCTGCAGGGGACAAGAAGGAACACTGAAGCTTTCTTT.

Many counts were recorded for this clonotype. V and J are TRBV24-1 and TRBJ2-5, with 9 bases matching TRBD1. The CDR3 loop spans 17 amino acids. V lost 7 bases and J lost 5; bases outside the gene matches: 16. CDR1 KGHDR and CDR2 SFDVKD come from the germline V gene. CDR3 bases: TGTGCCACCAGCGAAGGATATACAGGGGGCTCAGGGGAGACCCAGTACTTC. Translated: CATSEGYTGGSGETQYF.

There are many counts of this clonotype. This chain links TRBV2 with TRBJ1-3; D possibly corresponds to TRBD1 (6 bases). The CDR3 loop spans 20 amino acids. V shed 0 bases and J shed 4 bases, with 25 bases lying between them. Looked up from germline, CDR1 is SNHLY and CDR2 is FYNNEI. The CDR3 DNA reads as TGTGCCAGCAGTGAAGCCAGGGGTATTATCGGTTCTGTGGGGGGAAACACCATATATTTT. As protein: CASSEARGIIGSVGGNTIYF.